This T cell receptor beta chain came from a study of T cell repertoires in cytomegalovirus infection. Across the whole study: Public TCR beta signatures indicated both CMV infection and matching HLA type. The study's findings and limits: Carriers of CMV plus the relevant HLA were identified by cumulative public TCR beta family frequency.

There are many counts of this clonotype. Its matching antigen is unknown. The CDR3 extends over 15 amino acids. Trimming stripped 6 bases from V and 5 bases from J, with 19 bases between. Using its own MiXCR run on the reads, TCRdb lists one record per CDR3 protein. The table lists about 300,000 distinct CDR3 sequences, approximately 8.9% of them singletons, with around 2.4% in the top ten. The specimen was PBMCs. The chain employs TRBV12-3 or TRBV12-4 and TRBJ1-2, with D unresolved. The source of this sequence is a human donor in good health (CMV status not recorded). Some clones in this sample may be carry-over from other donors' samples. Written as DNA, the CDR3 is TGTGCCAGCAGCCCCGGCTCCCCCTCTAGTTATGGCTACACCTTC. It yields the protein CASSPGSPSSYGYTF.